This TCR beta chain was profiled in a study of early T cells in non-severe SARS-CoV-2 infection. This clonotype was detected many times. The CDR3 loop spans 16 amino acids. The junction had 5 bases not matched to a gene; V was cut back by 3 bases and J by 6 bases. Germline V gives CDR1 SGHNT, CDR2 YYREEE (reference sequence). TCRdb re-called the 5' RACE reads through MiXCR, storing one row per CDR3 protein. This sample has tens of thousands of distinct CDR3 sequences; around 10% occur once, and the top ten carry around 9.6%. This sequence was found in an adult who was a healthcare worker with PCR-confirmed SARS-CoV-2 infection or an uninfected control (not recorded which). The sequenced sample was whole blood. The V gene is TRBV5-4, the J gene TRBJ2-1; 14 bases agree with TRBD2. The CDR3, as DNA: TGTGCCAGCAGCTCGGAGGGACTAGCGGGGGCCAATGAGCAGTTCTTC. Translation gives CASSSEGLAGANEQFF.